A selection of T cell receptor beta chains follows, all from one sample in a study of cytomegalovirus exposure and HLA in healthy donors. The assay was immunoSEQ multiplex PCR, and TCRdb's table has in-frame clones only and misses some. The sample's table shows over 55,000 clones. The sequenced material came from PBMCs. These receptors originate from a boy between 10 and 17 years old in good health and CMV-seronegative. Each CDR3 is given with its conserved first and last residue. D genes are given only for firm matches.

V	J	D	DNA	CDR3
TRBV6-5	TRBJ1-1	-	TGTGCCAGCAGTTACTCTACCGGGAGAGCTTTCTTT	CASSYSTGRAFF
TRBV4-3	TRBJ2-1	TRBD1	TGCGCCAGCAGCCAAGATCCGACAGGGGGTTCTATTAAGCAGTTCTTC	CASSQDPTGGSIKQFF
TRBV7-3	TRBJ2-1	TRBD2	TGTGCCAGCAGCCCTATAGCGGGGCCCTACAATGAGCAGTTCTTC	CASSPIAGPYNEQFF
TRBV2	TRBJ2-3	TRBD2	TGTGCCAGCAGCGAACGGACTAGCGGGAGAAGACCCCGCACAGATACGCAGTATTTT	CASSERTSGRRPRTDTQYF
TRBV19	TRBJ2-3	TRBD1	TGTGCCAGTAGTATAGGGGGGACAGGGGGAGAATCGCAGTATTTT	CASSIGGTGGESQYF
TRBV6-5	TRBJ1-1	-	TGTGCCAGCAGTTACTCCGACAGTAACACTGAAGCTTTCTTT	CASSYSDSNTEAFF
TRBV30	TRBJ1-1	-	TGTGCCTGGCGGGGGGGGATGAACACTGAAGCTTTCTTT	CAWRGGMNTEAFF
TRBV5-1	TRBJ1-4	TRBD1	TGCGCCAGCAGGGCAGGGGGCGATCGTGAAAAACTGTTTTTT	CASRAGGDREKLFF
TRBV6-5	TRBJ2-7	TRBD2	TGTGCCAGCAGTTTTACCGGGACTAGCGGGCGCTACGAGCAGTACTTC	CASSFTGTSGRYEQYF
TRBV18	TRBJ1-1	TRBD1	TGTGCCAGCTCGCCCACAGGGGGCTCTGAAGCTTTCTTT	CASSPTGGSEAFF
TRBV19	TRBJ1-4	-	TGTGCCAGCCGCCGCCGGGGGGAGGATGAAAAACTGTTTTTT	CASRRRGEDEKLFF
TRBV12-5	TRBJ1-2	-	TGTGCTAGTGGTTTGGGGGTGGGGCCCCAGGGGACGAACTATGGCTACACCTTC	CASGLGVGPQGTNYGYTF
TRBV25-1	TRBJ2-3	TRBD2	TGTGCCAGCAGTGCCCACAGCGGGAGCCTCGGGGATACGCAGTATTTT	CASSAHSGSLGDTQYF
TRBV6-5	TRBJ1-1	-	TGTGCCAGTGCGAAGACAGGAGTGAACACTGAAGCTTTCTTT	CASAKTGVNTEAFF
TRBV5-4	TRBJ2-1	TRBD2	TGTGCCAGCAGCTTGCGTTCCACGGGAGGGACCTACAATGAGCAGTTCTTC	CASSLRSTGGTYNEQFF
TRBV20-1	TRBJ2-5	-	TGCAGTGCCCCCTATCGGGAGACCCAGTACTTC	CSAPYRETQYF
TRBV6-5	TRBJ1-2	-	TGTGCCAGCACCTCGCTAAGGGGAGGCTACACCTTC	CASTSLRGGYTF
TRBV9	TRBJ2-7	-	TGTGCCAGCAGCGTAGGTTCGAGCTCCTACGAGCAGTACTTC	CASSVGSSSYEQYF
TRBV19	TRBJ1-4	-	TGTGCCAGTAGTACAGGGACATCTGCAACTAATGAAAAACTGTTTTTT	CASSTGTSATNEKLFF
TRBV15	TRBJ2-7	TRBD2	TGTGCCACCAGCAGAGATCTCTTCGGGGGGTCCTACGAGCAGTACTTC	CATSRDLFGGSYEQYF
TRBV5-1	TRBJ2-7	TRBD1	TGCGCCAGCAGCTGGGACAGTTCCTACGAGCAGTACTTC	CASSWDSSYEQYF
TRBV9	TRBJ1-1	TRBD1	TGTGCCAGCACCGTAGGACAGGGGAACACTGAAGCTTTCTTT	CASTVGQGNTEAFF
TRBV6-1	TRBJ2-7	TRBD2	TGTGCCAGCAGTGAGGGGGGGTCTACCTACGAGCAGTACTTC	CASSEGGSTYEQYF
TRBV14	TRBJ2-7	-	TGTGCCAGCAGCCAAGGTGGGAGGCCCCCCTACGAGCAGTACTTC	CASSQGGRPPYEQYF
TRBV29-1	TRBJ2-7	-	TGCAGCGTTAGTAGCGTCTCCTACGAGCAGTACTTC	CSVSSVSYEQYF
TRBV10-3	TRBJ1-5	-	TGTGCCACCGGAGATCAGCCCCAGCATTTT	CATGDQPQHF
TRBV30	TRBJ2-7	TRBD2	TGTGCCTGGAGTGTAAAGCCCCAAGCGGGAATCTACGAGCAGTACTTC	CAWSVKPQAGIYEQYF
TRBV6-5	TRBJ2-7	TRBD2	TGTGCCAGCAGTTACCACGGGACTAGCCGCTCCTACGAGCAGTACTTC	CASSYHGTSRSYEQYF
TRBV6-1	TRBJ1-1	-	TGTGCCAGCAGTGAAATGGCCCAGGGTAACACTGAAGCTTTCTTT	CASSEMAQGNTEAFF
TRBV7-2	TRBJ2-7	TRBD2	TGTGCCAGCAGCCCGCGGACTAGCGGGATACCCTACGAGCAGTACTTC	CASSPRTSGIPYEQYF
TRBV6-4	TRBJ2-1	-	TGTGCCAGCAGTGACCTTCAGGGCCAGAGCAATGAGCAGTTCTTC	CASSDLQGQSNEQFF
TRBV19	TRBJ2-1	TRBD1	TGTGCCACCACAGGGGGCGCGGTATCCTACAATGAGCAGTTCTTC	CATTGGAVSYNEQFF
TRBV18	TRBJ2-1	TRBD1	TGTGCCAGCTCACCCGAAGGACAGGGGATCAGCAATGAGCAGTTCTTC	CASSPEGQGISNEQFF
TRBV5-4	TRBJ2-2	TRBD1	TGTGCCAGCAGCAAACAGGGGGCAGGGACCGGGGAGCTGTTTTTT	CASSKQGAGTGELFF
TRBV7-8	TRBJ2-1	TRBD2	TGTGCCAGCAGCTCCCTAGCGGGAGTCAATGAGCAGTTCTTC	CASSSLAGVNEQFF
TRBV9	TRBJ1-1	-	TGTGCCAGCAGCGTAAGGGGGGGCTCTGAAGCTTTCTTT	CASSVRGGSEAFF
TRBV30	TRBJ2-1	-	TGTGCCTGGTGGGGGGGCTTTGACAATGAGCAGTTCTTC	CAWWGGFDNEQFF
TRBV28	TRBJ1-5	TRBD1	TGTGCCAGCAGTTCGGGACAGCTCAATCAGCCCCAGCATTTT	CASSSGQLNQPQHF
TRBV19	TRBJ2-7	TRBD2	TGTGCCAGTAGTATGACTAGCGGGAACTACGAGCAGTACTTC	CASSMTSGNYEQYF
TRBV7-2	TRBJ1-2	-	TGTGCCAGCAGCCTGGCTCCAGGGAATGGCTACACCTTC	CASSLAPGNGYTF
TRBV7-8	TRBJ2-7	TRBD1	TGTGCCAGCAGCTCGACAGGGGGCGACGAGCAGTACTTC	CASSSTGGDEQYF
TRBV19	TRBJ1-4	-	TGTGCCAGTAAGACGGTCTTCGGGGAAACTAATGAAAAACTGTTTTTT	CASKTVFGETNEKLFF
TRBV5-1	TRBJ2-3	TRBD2	TGCGCCAGCAGCTTGGGACTAGCGGGTTCCCTAATGGGCACAGATACGCAGTATTTT	CASSLGLAGSLMGTDTQYF
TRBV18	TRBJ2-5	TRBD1	TGTGCCAGCTCACCGACGACAGGGCAGGGAGAGACCCAGTACTTC	CASSPTTGQGETQYF
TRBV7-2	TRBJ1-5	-	TGTGCCAGCAGCTTATACGGGGATGGTGGGCCCCAGCATTTT	CASSLYGDGGPQHF
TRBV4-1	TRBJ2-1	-	TGCGCCAGCAGCCAAGCCAGTTACAATGAGCAGTTCTTC	CASSQASYNEQFF
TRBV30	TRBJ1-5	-	TGTGCCTGGACTTCGTGGGCAGGGGTAGGGCAGCCCCAGCATTTT	CAWTSWAGVGQPQHF
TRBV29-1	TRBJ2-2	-	TGCAGCGTTCCCTACCCACGGGGTCTGCGCGCGAACACCGGGGAGCTGTTTTTT	CSVPYPRGLRANTGELFF
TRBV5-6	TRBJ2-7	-	TGTGCCAGCAGCGGCACAGACGCCTACGAGCAGTACTTC	CASSGTDAYEQYF
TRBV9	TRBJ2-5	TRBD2	TGTGCCAGCAGCGTAACACTAGCGGGGGGGGAGACCCAGTACTTC	CASSVTLAGGETQYF
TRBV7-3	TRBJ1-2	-	TGTGCCAGCAGCACCCTAGTCTCTTGGACAGCCCTGGGGTACACCTTC	CASSTLVSWTALGYTF
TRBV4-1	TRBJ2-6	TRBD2	TGCGCCAGCAGCCAAGGTAGCGGGACAAGCGCCTCTGGGGCCAACGTCCTGACTTTC	CASSQGSGTSASGANVLTF
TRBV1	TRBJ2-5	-	TGCACCACGCTACAACTAGCGGGGGGGTGGGACACTCAAGAGACCCAGTACTTC	CTTLQLAGGWDTQETQYF
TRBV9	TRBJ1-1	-	TGTGCCAGCAGCGACCTGACAGGGAACACTGAAGCTTTCTTT	CASSDLTGNTEAFF
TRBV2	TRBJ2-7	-	TGTGCCAGCAGACAAACAGGGATTTACGAGCAGTACTTC	CASRQTGIYEQYF
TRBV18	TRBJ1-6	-	TGTGCCAGCTCACCATTGGCCCAGGGTAATTCACCCCTCCACTTT	CASSPLAQGNSPLHF
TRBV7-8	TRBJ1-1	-	TGTGCCAGCAGCTCGAGCATGAACACTGAAGCTTTCTTT	CASSSSMNTEAFF
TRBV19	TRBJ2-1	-	TGTGCCAGCGGGACACTTTACAATGAGCAGTTCTTC	CASGTLYNEQFF
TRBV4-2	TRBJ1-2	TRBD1	TGTGCCAGCAGCCAAGAGGGACAGGGGGCGGCTAACTATGGCTACACCTTC	CASSQEGQGAANYGYTF